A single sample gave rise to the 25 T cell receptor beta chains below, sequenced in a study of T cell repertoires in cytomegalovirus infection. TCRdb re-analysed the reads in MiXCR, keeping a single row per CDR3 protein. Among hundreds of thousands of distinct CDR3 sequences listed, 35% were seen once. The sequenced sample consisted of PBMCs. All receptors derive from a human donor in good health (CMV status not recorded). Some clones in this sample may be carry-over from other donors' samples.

The CDR3 DNA reads TGTGCCAGCGGGACAGATAATGAAAAACTGTTTTTT. This codes for CASGTDNEKLFF. This chain connects TRBV19 to TRBJ1-4, with 7 nucleotides matching TRBD1. The CDR3 has 12 amino acids. Losses at the gene ends were 9 bases for V and 4 bases for J; bases not matched to a gene: 2. The germline V gene has CDR1 LNHDA and CDR2 SQIVND (reference sequence).

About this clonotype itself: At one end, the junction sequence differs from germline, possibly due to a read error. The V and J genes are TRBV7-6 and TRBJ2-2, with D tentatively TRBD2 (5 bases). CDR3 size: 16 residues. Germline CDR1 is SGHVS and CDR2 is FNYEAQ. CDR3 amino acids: CGSSLVRVSNTGELFF. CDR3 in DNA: TGTGGCAGCAGCTTAGTGAGGGTCTCGAACACCGGGGAGCTGTTTTTT. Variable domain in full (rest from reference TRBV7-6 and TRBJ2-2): GAGVSQSPRYKVTKRGQDVALRCDPISGHVSLYWYRQALGQGPEFLTYFNYEAQQDKSGLPNDRFSAERPEGSISTLTIQRTEQRDSAMYRCGSSLVRVSNTGELFFGEGSRLTVL.

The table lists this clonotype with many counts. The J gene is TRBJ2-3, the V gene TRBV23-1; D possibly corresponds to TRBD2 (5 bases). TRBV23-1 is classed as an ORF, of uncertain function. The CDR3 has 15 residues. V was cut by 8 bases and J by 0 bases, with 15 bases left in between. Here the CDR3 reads CASPYGNSSTDTQYF. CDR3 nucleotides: TGCGCCAGCCCTTACGGGAATTCTAGCACAGATACGCAGTATTTT.

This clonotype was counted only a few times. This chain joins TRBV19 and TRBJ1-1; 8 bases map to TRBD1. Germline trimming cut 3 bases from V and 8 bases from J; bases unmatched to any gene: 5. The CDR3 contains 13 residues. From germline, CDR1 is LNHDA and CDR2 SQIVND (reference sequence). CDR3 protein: CASSITGGREAFF. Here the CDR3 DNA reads TGTGCCAGTAGTATCACAGGGGGACGGGAAGCTTTCTTT.

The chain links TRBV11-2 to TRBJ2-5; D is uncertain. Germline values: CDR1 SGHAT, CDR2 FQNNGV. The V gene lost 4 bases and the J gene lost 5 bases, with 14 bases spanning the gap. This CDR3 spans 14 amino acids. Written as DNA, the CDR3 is TGTGCCAGCAGCTCGCGCGGAGTTAGGGAGACCCAGTACTTC. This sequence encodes CASSSRGVRETQYF.

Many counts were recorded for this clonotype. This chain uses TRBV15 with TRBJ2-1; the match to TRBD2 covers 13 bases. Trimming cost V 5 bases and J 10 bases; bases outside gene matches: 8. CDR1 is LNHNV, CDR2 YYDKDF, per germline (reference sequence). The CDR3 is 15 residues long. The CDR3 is CATSLLAGGIGEQFF. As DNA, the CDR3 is TGTGCCACCAGCCTACTAGCGGGAGGGATCGGGGAGCAGTTCTTC.

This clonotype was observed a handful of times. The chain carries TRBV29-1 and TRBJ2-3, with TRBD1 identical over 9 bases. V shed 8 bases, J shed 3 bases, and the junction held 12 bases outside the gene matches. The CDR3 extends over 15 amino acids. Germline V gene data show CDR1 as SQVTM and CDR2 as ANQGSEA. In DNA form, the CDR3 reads TGCAGCTCCCGTACCAACAGGGGGCGAACAGATACGCAGTATTTT. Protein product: CSSRTNRGRTDTQYF.

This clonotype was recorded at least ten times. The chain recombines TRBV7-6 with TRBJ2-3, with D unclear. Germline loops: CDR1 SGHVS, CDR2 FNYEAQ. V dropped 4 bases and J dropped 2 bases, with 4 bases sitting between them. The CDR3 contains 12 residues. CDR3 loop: CASSYHTDTQYF. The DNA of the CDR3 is TGTGCCAGCAGCTATCACACAGATACGCAGTATTTT.

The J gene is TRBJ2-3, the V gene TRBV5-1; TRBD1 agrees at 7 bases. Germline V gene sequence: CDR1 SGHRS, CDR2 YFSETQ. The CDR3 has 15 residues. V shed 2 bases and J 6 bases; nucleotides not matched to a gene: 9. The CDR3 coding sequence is TGCGCCAGCAGCTTTAAGGGGGCAAGGTCGGATACGCAGTATTTT. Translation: CASSFKGARSDTQYF.

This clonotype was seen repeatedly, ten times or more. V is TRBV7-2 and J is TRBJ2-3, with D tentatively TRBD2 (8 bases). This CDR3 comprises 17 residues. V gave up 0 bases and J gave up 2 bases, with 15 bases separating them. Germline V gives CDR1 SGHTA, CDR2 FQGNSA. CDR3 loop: CASSLARGEGATDTQYF. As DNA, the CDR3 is TGTGCCAGCAGCTTAGCGCGGGGGGAGGGGGCCACAGATACGCAGTATTTT.

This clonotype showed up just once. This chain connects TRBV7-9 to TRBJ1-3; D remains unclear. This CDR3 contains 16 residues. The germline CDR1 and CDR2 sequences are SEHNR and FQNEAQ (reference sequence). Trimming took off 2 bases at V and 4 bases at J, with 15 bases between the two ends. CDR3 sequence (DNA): TGTGCCAGCAGCTTACCGTATAGGGAGGACGGAAACACCATATATTTT. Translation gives CASSLPYREDGNTIYF. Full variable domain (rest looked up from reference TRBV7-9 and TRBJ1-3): DTGVSQNPRHKITKRGQNVTFRCDPISEHNRLYWYRQTLGQGPEFLTYFQNEAQLEKSRLLSDRFSAERPKGSFSTLEIQRTEQGDSAMYLCASSLPYREDGNTIYFGEGSWLTVV.

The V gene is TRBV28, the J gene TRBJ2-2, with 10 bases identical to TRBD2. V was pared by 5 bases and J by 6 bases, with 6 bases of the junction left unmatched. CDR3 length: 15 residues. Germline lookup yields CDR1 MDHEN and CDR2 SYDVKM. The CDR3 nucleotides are TGTGCCAGCAGTAATAGCGGGAGGAGCGCCGGGGAGCTGTTTTTT. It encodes CASSNSGRSAGELFF.

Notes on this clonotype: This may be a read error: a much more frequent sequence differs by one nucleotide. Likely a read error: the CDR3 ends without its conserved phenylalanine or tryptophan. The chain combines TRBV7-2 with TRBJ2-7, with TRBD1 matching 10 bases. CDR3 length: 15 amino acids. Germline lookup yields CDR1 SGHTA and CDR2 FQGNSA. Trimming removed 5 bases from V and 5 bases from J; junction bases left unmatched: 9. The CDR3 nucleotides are TGTGCCAGCAGCATTCTGGGACAGGGGTGGAACGAGCAGTACTTA. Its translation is CASSILGQGWNEQYL.

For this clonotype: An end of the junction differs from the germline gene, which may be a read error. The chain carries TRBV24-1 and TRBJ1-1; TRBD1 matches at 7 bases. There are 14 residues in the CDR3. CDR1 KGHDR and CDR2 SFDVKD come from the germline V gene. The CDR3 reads CATSAAGGTLQAFF. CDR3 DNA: TGTGCCACGAGTGCCGCAGGGGGAACGCTGCAAGCTTTCTTT.

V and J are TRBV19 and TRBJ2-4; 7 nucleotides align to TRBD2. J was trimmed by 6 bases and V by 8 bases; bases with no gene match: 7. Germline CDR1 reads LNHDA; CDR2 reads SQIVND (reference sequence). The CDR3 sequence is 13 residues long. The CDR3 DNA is TGTGCCAGTTGTGGCGGGAGCGCAAACATTCAGTACTTC. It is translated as CASCGGSANIQYF. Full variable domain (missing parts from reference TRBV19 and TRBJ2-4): DGGITQSPKYLFRKEGQNVTLSCEQNLNHDAMYWYRQDPGQGLRLIYYSQIVNDFQKGDIAEGYSVSREKKESFPLTVTSAQKNPTAFYLCASCGGSANIQYFGAGTRLSVL.

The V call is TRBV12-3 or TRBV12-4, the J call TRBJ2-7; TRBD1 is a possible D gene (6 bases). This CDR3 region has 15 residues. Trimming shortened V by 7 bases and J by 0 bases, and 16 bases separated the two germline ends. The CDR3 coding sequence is TGTGCCAGCACTGCTGGCGGACAGATCTCCTACGAGCAGTACTTC. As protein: CASTAGGQISYEQYF.

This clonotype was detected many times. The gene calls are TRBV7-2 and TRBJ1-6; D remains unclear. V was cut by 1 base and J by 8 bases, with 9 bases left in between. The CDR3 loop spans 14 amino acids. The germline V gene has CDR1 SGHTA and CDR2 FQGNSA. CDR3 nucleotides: TGTGCCAGCAGCTTAGGGGCACAATATTCACCCCTCCACTTT. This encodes CASSLGAQYSPLHF.

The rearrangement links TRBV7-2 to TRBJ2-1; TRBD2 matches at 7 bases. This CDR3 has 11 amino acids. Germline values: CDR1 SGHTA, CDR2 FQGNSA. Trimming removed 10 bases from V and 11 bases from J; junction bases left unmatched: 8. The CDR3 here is CAISGHRKQFF. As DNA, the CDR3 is TGTGCCATTAGCGGGCACCGCAAGCAGTTCTTC.

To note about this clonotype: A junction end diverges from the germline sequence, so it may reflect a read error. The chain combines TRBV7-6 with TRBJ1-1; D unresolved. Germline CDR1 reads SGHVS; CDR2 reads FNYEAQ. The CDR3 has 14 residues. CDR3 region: CASSLGVGNTEALF. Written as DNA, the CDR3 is TGTGCCAGCAGCTTAGGGGTCGGGAACACTGAAGCTTTATTT.

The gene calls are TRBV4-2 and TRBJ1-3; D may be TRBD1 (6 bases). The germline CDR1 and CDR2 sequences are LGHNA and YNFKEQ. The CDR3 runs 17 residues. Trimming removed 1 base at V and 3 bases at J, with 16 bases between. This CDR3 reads CASSQVGQGLGGNTIYF. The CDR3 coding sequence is TGTGCCAGCAGCCAAGTAGGGCAGGGGCTTGGTGGAAACACCATATATTTT.

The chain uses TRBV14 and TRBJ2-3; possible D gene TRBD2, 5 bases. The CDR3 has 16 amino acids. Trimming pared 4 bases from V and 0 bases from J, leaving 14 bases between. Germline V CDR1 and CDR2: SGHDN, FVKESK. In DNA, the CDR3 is TGTGCCAGCAGCCCCCAGCCGGGGATGAGCACAGATACGCAGTATTTT. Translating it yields CASSPQPGMSTDTQYF.

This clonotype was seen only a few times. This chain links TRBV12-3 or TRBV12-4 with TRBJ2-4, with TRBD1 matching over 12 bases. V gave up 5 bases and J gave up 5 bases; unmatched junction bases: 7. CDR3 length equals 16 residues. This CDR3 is CASSPRDRGPQNIQYF. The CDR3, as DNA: TGTGCCAGCAGTCCAAGGGACAGGGGGCCCCAAAACATTCAGTACTTC.

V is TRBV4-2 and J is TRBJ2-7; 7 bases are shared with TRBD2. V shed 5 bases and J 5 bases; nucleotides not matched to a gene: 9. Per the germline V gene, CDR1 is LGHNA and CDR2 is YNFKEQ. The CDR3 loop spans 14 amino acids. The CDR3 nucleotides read TGTGCCAGCAGCGCACGGGAGGATTTTAACGAGCAGTACTTC. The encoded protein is CASSAREDFNEQYF.

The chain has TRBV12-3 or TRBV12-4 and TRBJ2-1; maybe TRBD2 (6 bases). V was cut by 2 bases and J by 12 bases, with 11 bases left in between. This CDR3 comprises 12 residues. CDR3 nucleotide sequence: TGTGCCAGCAGTTTAATGGCGGGGTCGCAGTTCTTC. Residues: CASSLMAGSQFF.

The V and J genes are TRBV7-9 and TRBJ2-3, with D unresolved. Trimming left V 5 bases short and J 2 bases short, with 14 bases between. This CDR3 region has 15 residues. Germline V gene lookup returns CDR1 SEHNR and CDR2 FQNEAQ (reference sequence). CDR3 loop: CASSPPSAATDTQYF. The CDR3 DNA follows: TGTGCCAGCAGCCCGCCTTCGGCGGCCACAGATACGCAGTATTTT.